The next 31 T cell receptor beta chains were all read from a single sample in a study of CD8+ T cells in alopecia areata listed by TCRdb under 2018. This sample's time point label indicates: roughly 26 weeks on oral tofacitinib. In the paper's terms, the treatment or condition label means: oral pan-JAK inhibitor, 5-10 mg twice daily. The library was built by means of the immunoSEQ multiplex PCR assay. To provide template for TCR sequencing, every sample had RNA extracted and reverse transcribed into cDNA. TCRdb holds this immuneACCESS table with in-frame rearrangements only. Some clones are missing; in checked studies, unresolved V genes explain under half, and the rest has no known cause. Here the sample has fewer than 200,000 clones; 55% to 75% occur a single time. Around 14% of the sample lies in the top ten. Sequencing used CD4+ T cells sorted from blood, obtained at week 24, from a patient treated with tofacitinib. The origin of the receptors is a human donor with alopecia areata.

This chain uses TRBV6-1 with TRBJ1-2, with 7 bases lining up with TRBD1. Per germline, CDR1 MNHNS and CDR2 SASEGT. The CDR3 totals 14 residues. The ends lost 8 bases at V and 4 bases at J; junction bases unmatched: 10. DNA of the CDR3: TGTGCCAGCCTTATGACCGGACAGGTCTATGGCTACACCTTC. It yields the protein CASLMTGQVYGYTF.

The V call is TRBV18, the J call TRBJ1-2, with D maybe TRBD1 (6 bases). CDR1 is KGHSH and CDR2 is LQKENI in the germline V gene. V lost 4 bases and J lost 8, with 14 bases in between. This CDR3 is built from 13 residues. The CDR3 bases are TGTGCCAGCTCACGGACAGCCCCCCGGGGCTACACCTTC. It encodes CASSRTAPRGYTF.

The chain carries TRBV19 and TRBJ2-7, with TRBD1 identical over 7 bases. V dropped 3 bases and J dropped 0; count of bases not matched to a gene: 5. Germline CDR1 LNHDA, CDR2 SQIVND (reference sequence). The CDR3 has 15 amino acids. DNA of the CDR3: TGTGCCAGTAGTATGAAGGGGGACAGCTCCTACGAGCAGTACTTC. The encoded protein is CASSMKGDSSYEQYF. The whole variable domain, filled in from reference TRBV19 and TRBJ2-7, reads DGGITQSPKYLFRKEGQNVTLSCEQNLNHDAMYWYRQDPGQGLRLIYYSQIVNDFQKGDIAEGYSVSREKKESFPLTVTSAQKNPTAFYLCASSMKGDSSYEQYFGPGTRLTVT.

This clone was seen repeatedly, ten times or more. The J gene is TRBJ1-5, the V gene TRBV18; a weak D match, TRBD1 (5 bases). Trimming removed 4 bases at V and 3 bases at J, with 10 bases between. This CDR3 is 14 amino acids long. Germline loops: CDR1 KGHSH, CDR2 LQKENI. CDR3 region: CASSRTGTNQPQHF. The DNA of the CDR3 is TGTGCCAGCTCACGCACAGGTACCAATCAGCCCCAGCATTTT.

The CDR3 protein is CASSQPTRVVETQYF. In DNA form, the CDR3 reads TGCGCCAGCAGCCAACCTACTAGGGTAGTGGAGACCCAGTACTTC. The chain has TRBV4-1 and TRBJ2-5; a weak D match, TRBD2 (5 bases). Trimming removed 2 bases from V and 5 bases from J, with 15 bases in between. Germline CDR1 MGHRA, CDR2 YSYEKL. The CDR3 has 15 amino acids.

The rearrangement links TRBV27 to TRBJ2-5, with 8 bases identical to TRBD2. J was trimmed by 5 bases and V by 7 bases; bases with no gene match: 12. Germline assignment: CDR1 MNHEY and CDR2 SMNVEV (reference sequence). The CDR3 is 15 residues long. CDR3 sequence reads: CASINRGLVGETQYF. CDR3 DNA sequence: TGTGCCAGCATCAATAGGGGACTAGTGGGGGAGACCCAGTACTTC.

The CDR3, as DNA: TGCGCCAGCAGCATAAGAACAGACTCCTACGAGCAGTACTTC. It translates to CASSIRTDSYEQYF. The rearrangement uses TRBV5-1 and TRBJ2-7; no clear D gene. V was pared by 4 bases and J by 0 bases, with 11 bases between. The CDR3 has 14 residues. Germline lookup yields CDR1 SGHRS and CDR2 YFSETQ.

CDR3: CASSLAGTGWYEQYF. CDR3 DNA: TGCGCCAGCAGCTTGGCCGGGACAGGGTGGTACGAGCAGTACTTC. The chain carries TRBV5-1 and TRBJ2-7; 9 nucleotides line up with TRBD1. CDR3 length: 15 amino acids. With V trimmed by 0 bases and J by 4 bases, 5 bases remained unmatched. The germline V gene encodes CDR1 SGHRS and CDR2 YFSETQ.

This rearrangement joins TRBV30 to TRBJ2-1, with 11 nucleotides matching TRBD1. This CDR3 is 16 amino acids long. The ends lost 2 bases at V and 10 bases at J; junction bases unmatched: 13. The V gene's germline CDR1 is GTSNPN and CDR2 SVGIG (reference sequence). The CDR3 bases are TGTGCCTGGAGTCGGACAGGGGGCCCGGCAGGGGACGAGCAGTTCTTC. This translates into CAWSRTGGPAGDEQFF.

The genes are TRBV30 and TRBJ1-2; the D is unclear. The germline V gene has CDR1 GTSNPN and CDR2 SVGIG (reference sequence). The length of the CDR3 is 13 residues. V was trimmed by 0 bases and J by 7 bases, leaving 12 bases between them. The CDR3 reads CAWSVAAVAGYTF. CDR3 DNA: TGTGCCTGGAGTGTGGCGGCGGTGGCTGGCTACACCTTC.

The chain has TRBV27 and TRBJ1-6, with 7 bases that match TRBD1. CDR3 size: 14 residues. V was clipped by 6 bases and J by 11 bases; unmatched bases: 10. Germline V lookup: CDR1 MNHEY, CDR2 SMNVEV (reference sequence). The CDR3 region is CASSLQGPLAPLHF. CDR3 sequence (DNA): TGTGCCAGCAGCCTACAGGGGCCTTTAGCACCCCTCCACTTT.

Written as DNA, the CDR3 is TGTGCCAGCCGCGGAGGTAACGTCCTGACTTTC. Protein product: CASRGGNVLTF. The rearrangement links TRBV2 to TRBJ2-6, with a possible D match to TRBD2 (5 bases). The V end lost 8 bases, the J end lost 10 bases, and 9 bases lay between the germline ends. The CDR3 is made up of 11 amino acids. Germline CDR1 reads SNHLY; CDR2 reads FYNNEI.

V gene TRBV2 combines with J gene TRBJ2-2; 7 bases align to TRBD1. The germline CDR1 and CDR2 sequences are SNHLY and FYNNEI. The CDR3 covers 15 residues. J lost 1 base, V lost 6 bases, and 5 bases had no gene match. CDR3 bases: TGTGCCAGCAGGGACCGGACAGGGAACACCGGGGAGCTGTTTTTT. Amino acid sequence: CASRDRTGNTGELFF.

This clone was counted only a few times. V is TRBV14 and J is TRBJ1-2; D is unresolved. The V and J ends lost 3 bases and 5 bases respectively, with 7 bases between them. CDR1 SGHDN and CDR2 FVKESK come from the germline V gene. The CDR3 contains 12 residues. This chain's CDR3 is CASSHAVYGYTF. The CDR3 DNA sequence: TGTGCCAGCAGCCATGCAGTTTATGGCTACACCTTC.

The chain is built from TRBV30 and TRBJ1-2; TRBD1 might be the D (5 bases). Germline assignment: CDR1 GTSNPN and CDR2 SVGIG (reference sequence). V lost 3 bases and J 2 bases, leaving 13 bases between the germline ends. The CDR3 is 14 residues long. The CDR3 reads CAWSSTVWNYGYTF. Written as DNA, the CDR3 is TGTGCCTGGAGCTCGACAGTTTGGAACTATGGCTACACCTTC.

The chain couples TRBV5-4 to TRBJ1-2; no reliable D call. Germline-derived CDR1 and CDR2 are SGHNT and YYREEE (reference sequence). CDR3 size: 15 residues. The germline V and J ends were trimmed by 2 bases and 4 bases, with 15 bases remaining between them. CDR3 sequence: CASSFLKGTSYGYTF. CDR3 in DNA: TGTGCCAGCAGCTTTCTTAAGGGAACGAGCTATGGCTACACCTTC.

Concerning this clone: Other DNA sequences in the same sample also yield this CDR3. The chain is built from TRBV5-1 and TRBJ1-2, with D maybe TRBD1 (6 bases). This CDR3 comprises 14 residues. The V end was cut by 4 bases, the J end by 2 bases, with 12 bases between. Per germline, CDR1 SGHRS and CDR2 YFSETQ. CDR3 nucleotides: TGCGCCAGCAGCCCGGGACATACGAACTATGGCTACACCTTC. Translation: CASSPGHTNYGYTF. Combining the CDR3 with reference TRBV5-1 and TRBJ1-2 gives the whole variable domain KAGVTQTPRYLIKTRGQQVTLSCSPISGHRSVSWYQQTPGQGLQFLFEYFSETQRNKGNFPGRFSGRQFSNSRSEMNVSTLELGDSALYLCASSPGHTNYGYTFGSGTRLTVV.

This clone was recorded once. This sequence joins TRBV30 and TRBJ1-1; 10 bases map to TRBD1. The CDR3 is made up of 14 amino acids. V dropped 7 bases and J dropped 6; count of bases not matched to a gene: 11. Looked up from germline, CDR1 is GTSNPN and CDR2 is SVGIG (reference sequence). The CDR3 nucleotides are TGTGCCTACCCCGGGACAGGGGAGGGTCCTGAAGCTTTCTTT. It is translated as CAYPGTGEGPEAFF.

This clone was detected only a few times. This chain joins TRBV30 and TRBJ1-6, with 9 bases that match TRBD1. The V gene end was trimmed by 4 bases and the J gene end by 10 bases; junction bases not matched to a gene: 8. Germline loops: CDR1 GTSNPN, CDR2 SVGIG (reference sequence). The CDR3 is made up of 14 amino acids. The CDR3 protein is CAWTGQGLGSPLHF. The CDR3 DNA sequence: TGTGCCTGGACCGGACAGGGGTTGGGGTCACCCCTCCACTTT.

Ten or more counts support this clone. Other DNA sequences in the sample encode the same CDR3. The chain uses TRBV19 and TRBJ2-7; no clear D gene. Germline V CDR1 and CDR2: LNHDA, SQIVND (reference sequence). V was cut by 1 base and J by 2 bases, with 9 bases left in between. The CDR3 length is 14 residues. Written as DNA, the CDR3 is TGTGCCAGTAGTATAGGTCAACGGACCTACGAGCAGTACTTC. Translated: CASSIGQRTYEQYF.

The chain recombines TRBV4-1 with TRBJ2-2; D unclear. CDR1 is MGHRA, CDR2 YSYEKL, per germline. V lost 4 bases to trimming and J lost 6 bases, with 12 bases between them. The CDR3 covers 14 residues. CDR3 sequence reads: CASSRQLIPGELFF. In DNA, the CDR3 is TGCGCCAGCAGCCGCCAACTCATCCCCGGGGAGCTGTTTTTT.

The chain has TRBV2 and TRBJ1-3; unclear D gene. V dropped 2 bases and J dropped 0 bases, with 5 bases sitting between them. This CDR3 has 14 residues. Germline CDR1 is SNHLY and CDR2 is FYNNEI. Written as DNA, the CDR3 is TGTGCCAGCAGTGAACCAGCCTCTGGAAACACCATATATTTT. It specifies CASSEPASGNTIYF.

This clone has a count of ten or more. Here the CDR3 DNA reads TGTGCCAGCAGCCAAGATGGGTTACTAGCGGGGTCCAATGAGCAGTTCTTC. Encoded protein: CASSQDGLLAGSNEQFF. The V gene is TRBV14, the J gene TRBJ2-1, with TRBD2 matching over 10 bases. V gave up 0 bases and J gave up 6 bases; unmatched junction bases: 8. This CDR3 has 17 amino acids. Germline CDR1 and CDR2: SGHDN and FVKESK. The variable domain in full, with the rest retrieved from reference TRBV14 and TRBJ2-1, is EAGVTQFPSHSVIEKGQTVTLRCDPISGHDNLYWYRRVMGKEIKFLLHFVKESKQDESGMPNNRFLAERTGGTYSTLKVQPAELEDSGVYFCASSQDGLLAGSNEQFFGPGTRLTVL.

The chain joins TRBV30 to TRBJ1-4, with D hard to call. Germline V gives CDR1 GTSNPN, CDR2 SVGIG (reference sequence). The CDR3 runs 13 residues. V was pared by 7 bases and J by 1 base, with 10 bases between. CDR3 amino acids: CALLTQTNEKLFF. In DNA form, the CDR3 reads TGTGCCTTGCTAACCCAAACTAATGAAAAACTGTTTTTT.

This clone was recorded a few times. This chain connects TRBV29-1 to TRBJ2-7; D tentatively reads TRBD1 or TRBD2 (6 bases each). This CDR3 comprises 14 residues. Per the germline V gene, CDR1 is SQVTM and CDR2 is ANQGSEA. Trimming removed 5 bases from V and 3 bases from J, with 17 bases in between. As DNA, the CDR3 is TGCAGCGTTAAGGAGGGGGTTGCAATCTACGAGCAGTACTTC. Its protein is CSVKEGVAIYEQYF.

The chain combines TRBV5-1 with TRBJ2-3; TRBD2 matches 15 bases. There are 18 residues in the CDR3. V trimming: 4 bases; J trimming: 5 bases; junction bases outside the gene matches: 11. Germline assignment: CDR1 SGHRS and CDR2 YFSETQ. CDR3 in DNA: TGCGCCAGCAGCACCGGGACTAGCGGGGGGTCCCTCTTAGATACGCAGTATTTT. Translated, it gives CASSTGTSGGSLLDTQYF. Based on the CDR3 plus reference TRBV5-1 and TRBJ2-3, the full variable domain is KAGVTQTPRYLIKTRGQQVTLSCSPISGHRSVSWYQQTPGQGLQFLFEYFSETQRNKGNFPGRFSGRQFSNSRSEMNVSTLELGDSALYLCASSTGTSGGSLLDTQYFGPGTRLTVL.

The CDR3 DNA reads TGTGCCAGTAAAAGACCGGGACAGGGGGCAGATACGCAGTATTTT. This translates into CASKRPGQGADTQYF. This rearrangement joins TRBV19 to TRBJ2-3; 11 positions agree with TRBD1. The CDR3 runs 15 residues. CDR1 and CDR2 (germline): LNHDA, SQIVND (reference sequence). J lost 4 bases, V lost 7 bases, and 7 bases had no gene match.

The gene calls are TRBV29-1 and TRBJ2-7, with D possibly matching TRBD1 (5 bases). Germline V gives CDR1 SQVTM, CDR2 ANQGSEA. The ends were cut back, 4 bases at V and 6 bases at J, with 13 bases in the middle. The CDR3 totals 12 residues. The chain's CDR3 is CSVGFRGSEQYF. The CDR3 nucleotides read TGCAGCGTTGGATTTAGGGGTTCCGAGCAGTACTTC.

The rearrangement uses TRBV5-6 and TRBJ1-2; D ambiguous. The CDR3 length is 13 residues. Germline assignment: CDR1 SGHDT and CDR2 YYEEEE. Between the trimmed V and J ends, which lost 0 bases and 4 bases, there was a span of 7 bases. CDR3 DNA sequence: TGTGCCAGCAGCTTGGCGGAGGGCTATGGCTACACCTTC. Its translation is CASSLAEGYGYTF.

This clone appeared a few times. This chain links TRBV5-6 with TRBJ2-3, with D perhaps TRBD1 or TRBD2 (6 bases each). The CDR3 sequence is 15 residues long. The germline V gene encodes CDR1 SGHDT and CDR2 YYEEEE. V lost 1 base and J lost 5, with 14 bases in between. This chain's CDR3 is CASSLSRGGLDTQYF. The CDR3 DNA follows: TGTGCCAGCAGCTTGAGTAGAGGGGGGCTAGATACGCAGTATTTT. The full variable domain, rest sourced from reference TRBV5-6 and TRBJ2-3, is DAGVTQSPTHLIKTRGQQVTLRCSPKSGHDTVSWYQQALGQGPQFIFQYYEEEERQRGNFPDRFSGHQFPNYSSELNVNALLLGDSALYLCASSLSRGGLDTQYFGPGTRLTVL.

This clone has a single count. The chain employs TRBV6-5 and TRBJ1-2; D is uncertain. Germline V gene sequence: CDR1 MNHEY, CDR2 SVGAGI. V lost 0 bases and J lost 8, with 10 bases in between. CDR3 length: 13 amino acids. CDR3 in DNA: TGTGCCAGCAGTTACTCAGGGCTCGAGGGCTACACCTTC. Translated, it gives CASSYSGLEGYTF.